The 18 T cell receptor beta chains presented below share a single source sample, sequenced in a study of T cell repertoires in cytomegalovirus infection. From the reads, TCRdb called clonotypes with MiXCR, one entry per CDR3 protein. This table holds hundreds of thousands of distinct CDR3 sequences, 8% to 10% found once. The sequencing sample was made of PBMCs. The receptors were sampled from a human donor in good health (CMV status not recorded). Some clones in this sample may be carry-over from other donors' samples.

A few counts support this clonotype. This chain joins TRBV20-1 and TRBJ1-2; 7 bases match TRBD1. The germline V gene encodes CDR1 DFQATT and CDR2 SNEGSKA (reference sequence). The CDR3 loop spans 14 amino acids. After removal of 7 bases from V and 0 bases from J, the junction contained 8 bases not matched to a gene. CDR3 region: CSGLTGLANYGYTF. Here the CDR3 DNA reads TGCAGTGGGCTGACAGGGTTGGCTAACTATGGCTACACCTTC.

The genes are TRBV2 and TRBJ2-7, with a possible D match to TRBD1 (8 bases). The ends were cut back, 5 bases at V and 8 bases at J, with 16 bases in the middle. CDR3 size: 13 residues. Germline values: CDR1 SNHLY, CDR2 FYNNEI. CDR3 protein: CASSLGQGGKQYF. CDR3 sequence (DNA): TGTGCCAGCAGTCTCGGACAGGGAGGGAAGCAGTACTTC.

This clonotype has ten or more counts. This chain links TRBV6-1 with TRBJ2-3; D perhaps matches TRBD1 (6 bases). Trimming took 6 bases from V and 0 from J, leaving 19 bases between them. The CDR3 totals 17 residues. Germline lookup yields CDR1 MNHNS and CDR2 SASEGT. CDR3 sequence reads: CASSLKPSGASTDTQYF. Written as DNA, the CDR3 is TGTGCCAGCAGCTTAAAGCCCTCAGGGGCCAGCACAGATACGCAGTATTTT.

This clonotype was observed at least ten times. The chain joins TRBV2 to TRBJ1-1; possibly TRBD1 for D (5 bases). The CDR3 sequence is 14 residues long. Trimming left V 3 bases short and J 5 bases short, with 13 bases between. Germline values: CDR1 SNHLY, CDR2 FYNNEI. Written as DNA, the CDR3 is TGTGCCAGCAGTGATGGAGGGGTGAGGACTGAAGCTTTCTTT. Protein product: CASSDGGVRTEAFF.

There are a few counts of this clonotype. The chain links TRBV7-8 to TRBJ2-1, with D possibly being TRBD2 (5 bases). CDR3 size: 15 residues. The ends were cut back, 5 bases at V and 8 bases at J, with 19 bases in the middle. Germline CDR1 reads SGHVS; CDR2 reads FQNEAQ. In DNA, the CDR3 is TGTGCCAGCAGCCCCGCAGGAGCTAGCACGCATGAGCAGTTCTTC. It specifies CASSPAGASTHEQFF.

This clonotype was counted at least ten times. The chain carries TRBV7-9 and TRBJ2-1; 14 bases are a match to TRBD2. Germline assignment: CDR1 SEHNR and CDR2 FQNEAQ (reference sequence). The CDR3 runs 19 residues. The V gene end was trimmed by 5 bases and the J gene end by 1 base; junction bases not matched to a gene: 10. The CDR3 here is CASSPRLAGGLNSYNEQFF. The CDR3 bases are TGTGCCAGCAGCCCCCGACTAGCGGGAGGGCTGAATTCCTACAATGAGCAGTTCTTC. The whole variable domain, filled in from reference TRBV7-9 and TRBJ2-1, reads DTGVSQNPRHKITKRGQNVTFRCDPISEHNRLYWYRQTLGQGPEFLTYFQNEAQLEKSRLLSDRFSAERPKGSFSTLEIQRTEQGDSAMYLCASSPRLAGGLNSYNEQFFGPGTRLTVL.

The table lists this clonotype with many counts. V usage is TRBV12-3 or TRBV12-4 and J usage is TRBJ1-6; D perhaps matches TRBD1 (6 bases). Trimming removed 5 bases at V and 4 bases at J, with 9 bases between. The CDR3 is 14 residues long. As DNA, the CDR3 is TGTGCCAGCAGTCGGACAGCTTATAATTCACCCCTCCACTTT. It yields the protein CASSRTAYNSPLHF.

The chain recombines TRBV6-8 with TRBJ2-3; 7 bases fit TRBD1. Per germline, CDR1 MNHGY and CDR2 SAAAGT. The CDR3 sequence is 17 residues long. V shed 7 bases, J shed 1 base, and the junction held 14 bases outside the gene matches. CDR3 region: CASNGDSADLGTDTQYF. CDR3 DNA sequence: TGTGCCAGCAACGGGGACAGTGCGGACCTCGGCACAGATACGCAGTATTTT.

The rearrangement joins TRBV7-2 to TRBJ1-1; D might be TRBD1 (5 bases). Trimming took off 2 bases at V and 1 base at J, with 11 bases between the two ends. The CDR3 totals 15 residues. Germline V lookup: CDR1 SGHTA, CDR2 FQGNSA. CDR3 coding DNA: TGTGCCAGCAGCTTAACGGGGGGGTGGAACACTGAAGCTTTCTTT. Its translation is CASSLTGGWNTEAFF. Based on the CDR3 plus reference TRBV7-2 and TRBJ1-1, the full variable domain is GAGVSQSPSNKVTEKGKDVELRCDPISGHTALYWYRQSLGQGLEFLIYFQGNSAPDKSGLPSDRFSAERTGGSVSTLTIQRTQQEDSAVYLCASSLTGGWNTEAFFGQGTRLTVV.

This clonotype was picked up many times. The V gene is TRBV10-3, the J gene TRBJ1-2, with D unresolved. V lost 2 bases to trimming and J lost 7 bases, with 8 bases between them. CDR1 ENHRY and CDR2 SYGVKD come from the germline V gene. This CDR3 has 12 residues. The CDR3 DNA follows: TGTGCCATCAGTGAGACGTGGAGTGGCTACACCTTC. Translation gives CAISETWSGYTF.

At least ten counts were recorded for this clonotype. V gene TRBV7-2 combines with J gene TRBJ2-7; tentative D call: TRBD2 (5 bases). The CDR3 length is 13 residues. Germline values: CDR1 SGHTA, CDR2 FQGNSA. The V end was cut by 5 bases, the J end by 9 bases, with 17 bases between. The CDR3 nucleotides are TGTGCCAGCAGCCTGGGAGTTACCTCGGGGCAGTACTTC. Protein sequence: CASSLGVTSGQYF.

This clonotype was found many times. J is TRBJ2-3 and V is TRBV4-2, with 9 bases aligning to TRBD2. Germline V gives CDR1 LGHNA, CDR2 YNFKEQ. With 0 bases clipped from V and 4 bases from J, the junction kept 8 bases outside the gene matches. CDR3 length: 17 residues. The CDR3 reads CASSQDRQREVADTQYF. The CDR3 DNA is TGTGCCAGCAGCCAAGATCGGCAGCGGGAGGTGGCAGATACGCAGTATTTT.

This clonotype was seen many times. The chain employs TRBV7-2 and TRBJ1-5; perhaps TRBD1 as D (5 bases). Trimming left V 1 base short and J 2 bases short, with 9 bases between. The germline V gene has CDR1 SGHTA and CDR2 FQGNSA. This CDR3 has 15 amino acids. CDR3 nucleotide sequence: TGTGCCAGCAGCTTAGGGTCCAGGGGCAATCAGCCCCAGCATTTT. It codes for CASSLGSRGNQPQHF. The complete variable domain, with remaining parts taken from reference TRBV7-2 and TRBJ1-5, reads GAGVSQSPSNKVTEKGKDVELRCDPISGHTALYWYRQSLGQGLEFLIYFQGNSAPDKSGLPSDRFSAERTGGSVSTLTIQRTQQEDSAVYLCASSLGSRGNQPQHFGDGTRLSIL.

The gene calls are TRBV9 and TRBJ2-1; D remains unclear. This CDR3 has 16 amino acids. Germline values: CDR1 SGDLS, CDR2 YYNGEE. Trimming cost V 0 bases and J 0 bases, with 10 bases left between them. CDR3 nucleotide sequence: TGTGCCAGCAGCGTAGAGGGTAGAAGCTCCTACAATGAGCAGTTCTTC. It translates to CASSVEGRSSYNEQFF.

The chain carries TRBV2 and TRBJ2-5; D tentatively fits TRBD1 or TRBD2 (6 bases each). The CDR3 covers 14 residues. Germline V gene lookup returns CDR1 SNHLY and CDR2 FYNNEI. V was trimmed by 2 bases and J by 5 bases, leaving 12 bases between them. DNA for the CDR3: TGTGCCAGCAGTGAAAACAGGGCGGGGGAGACCCAGTACTTC. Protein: CASSENRAGETQYF. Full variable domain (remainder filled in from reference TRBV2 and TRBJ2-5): EPEVTQTPSHQVTQMGQEVILRCVPISNHLYFYWYRQILGQKVEFLVSFYNNEISEKSEIFDDQFSVERPDGSNFTLKIRSTKLEDSAMYFCASSENRAGETQYFGPGTRLLVL.

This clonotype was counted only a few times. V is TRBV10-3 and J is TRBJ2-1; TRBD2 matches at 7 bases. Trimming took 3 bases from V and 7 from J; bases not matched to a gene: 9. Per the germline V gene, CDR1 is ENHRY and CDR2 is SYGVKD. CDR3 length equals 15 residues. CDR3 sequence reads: CAISEAGPLWNEQFF. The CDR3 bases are TGTGCCATCAGTGAAGCGGGGCCCCTCTGGAATGAGCAGTTCTTC.

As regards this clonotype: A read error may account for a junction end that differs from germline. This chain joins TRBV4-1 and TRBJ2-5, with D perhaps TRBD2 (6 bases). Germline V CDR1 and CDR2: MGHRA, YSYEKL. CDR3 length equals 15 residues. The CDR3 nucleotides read TGTGCCAGCAGCCAAGGGGACTGCATCGCGGAGACCCAGTACTTC. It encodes CASSQGDCIAETQYF.

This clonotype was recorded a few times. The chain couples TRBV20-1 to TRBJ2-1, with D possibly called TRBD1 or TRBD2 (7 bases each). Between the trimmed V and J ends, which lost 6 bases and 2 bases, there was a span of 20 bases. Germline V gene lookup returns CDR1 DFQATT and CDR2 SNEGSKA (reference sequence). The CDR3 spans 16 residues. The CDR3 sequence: CSARGQRDVAYNEQFF. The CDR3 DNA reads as TGCAGTGCGAGGGGGCAGCGGGACGTGGCCTACAATGAGCAGTTCTTC.